A single sample is the source of the 23 T cell receptor beta chains below, sequenced in a study of control samples from healthy donors and cancer patients. Using immunoSEQ multiplex PCR, the repertoire was profiled, and TCRdb retains in-frame clones only, with some absent. Of some 130,000 clones listed, 88% were seen once; the top ten hold roughly 3.4%. Sequenced input: blood. These receptors were collected from a man aged 40-55 years in good health.

J is TRBJ1-6 and V is TRBV6-2 or TRBV6-3, with 7 positions matching TRBD1. Losses at the gene ends were 4 bases for V and 6 bases for J; bases not matched to a gene: 12. The CDR3 covers 17 residues. Germline V gene lookup returns CDR1 MNHEY and CDR2 SVGEGT. The CDR3, as DNA: TGTGCCAGCAGTTTCCTCCTTGGGACAGCATTTAATTCACCCCTCCACTTT. Encoded protein: CASSFLLGTAFNSPLHF.

The CDR3 region has the DNA TGTGCCAGCAGCTTGGGGGACATCACAGATACGCAGTATTTT. Protein: CASSLGDITDTQYF. The chain carries TRBV7-8 and TRBJ2-3; possible D gene TRBD1, 6 bases. This CDR3 region has 14 residues. Between the trimmed V and J ends, which lost 3 bases and 2 bases, there was a span of 9 bases. Germline V lookup: CDR1 SGHVS, CDR2 FQNEAQ. The full variable domain, with the rest looked up from reference TRBV7-8 and TRBJ2-3, is GAGVSQSPRYKVAKRGQDVALRCDPISGHVSLFWYQQALGQGPEFLTYFQNEAQLDKSGLPSDRFFAERPEGSVSTLKIQRTQQEDSAVYLCASSLGDITDTQYFGPGTRLTVL.

The V and J genes are TRBV29-1 and TRBJ2-7; D is possibly TRBD1 (7 bases). Trimming left V 8 bases short and J 3 bases short, with 23 bases between. Germline CDR1 reads SQVTM; CDR2 reads ANQGSEA. The CDR3 sequence is 15 residues long. This chain's CDR3 is CSRNGKQGRNYEQYF. DNA of the CDR3: TGCAGCAGAAACGGTAAACAGGGGAGGAACTACGAGCAGTACTTC.

This clone showed up just once. The V gene is TRBV5-5, the J gene TRBJ2-2; TRBD1 might be the D (5 bases). There are 12 residues in the CDR3. Germline assignment: CDR1 SGHKS and CDR2 YYEKEE (reference sequence). Trimming left V 2 bases short and J 9 bases short, with 8 bases between. In DNA form, the CDR3 reads TGTGCCAGCAGCTTCCAGGGTAGGGAGCTGTTTTTT. Amino acids: CASSFQGRELFF.

The V call is TRBV6-2 or TRBV6-3, the J call TRBJ1-2; D is uncertain. Trimming took 2 bases from V and 7 from J, leaving 8 bases between them. CDR1 and CDR2 (germline): MNHEY, SVGEGT. There are 12 residues in the CDR3. CDR3 nucleotide sequence: TGTGCCAGCAGTTACCCCGATAGTGGCTACACCTTC. Translation gives CASSYPDSGYTF.

The rearrangement links TRBV9 to TRBJ1-3; D is ambiguous. Germline V gives CDR1 SGDLS, CDR2 YYNGEE. V was pared by 0 bases and J by 4 bases, with 8 bases between. The CDR3 consists of 14 residues. The DNA of the CDR3 is TGTGCCAGCAGCGTAGGGCCGGGAGGAAACACCATATATTTT. It yields the protein CASSVGPGGNTIYF.

This chain connects TRBV5-6 to TRBJ2-3; no clear D gene. Germline V gene data show CDR1 as SGHDT and CDR2 as YYEEEE. The CDR3 runs to 13 residues. Trimming took 1 base from V and 6 from J, leaving 9 bases between them. CDR3 region: CASSLSNPDTQYF. The CDR3 DNA is TGTGCCAGCAGCTTGTCTAACCCCGATACGCAGTATTTT.

This chain connects TRBV3-1 (or the pseudogene TRBV3-2) to TRBJ2-4; weak D call: TRBD1 (5 bases). The CDR3 spans 17 residues. Germline CDR1 LGHDT, CDR2 YNNKEL (reference sequence). The V and J ends lost 0 bases and 4 bases respectively, with 16 bases between them. In nucleotides, the CDR3 is TGTGCCAGCAGCCAAGATGACAGATTTGGGGCAAAAAACATTCAGTACTTC. Its protein is CASSQDDRFGAKNIQYF.

The rearrangement links TRBV3-1 (or the pseudogene TRBV3-2) to TRBJ1-3; D gene unclear. CDR1 LGHDT and CDR2 YNNKEL come from the germline V gene (reference sequence). There are 15 residues in the CDR3. With 0 bases removed from V and 7 bases from J, the gap between germline ends came to 13 bases. CDR3 nucleotides: TGTGCCAGCAGCCAAGATGTTAGGTTTCTGAACACCATATATTTT. Amino acid sequence: CASSQDVRFLNTIYF.

The table lists this clone with a count of one. CDR3: CSASRTGQETQYF. In DNA, the CDR3 is TGCAGTGCTAGTAGGACAGGACAAGAGACCCAGTACTTC. The chain joins TRBV20-1 to TRBJ2-5; 7 bases fit TRBD1. With 3 bases clipped from V and 2 bases from J, the junction kept 3 bases outside the gene matches. The CDR3 consists of 13 residues. CDR1 and CDR2 (germline): DFQATT, SNEGSKA (reference sequence).

The V call is TRBV15, the J call TRBJ1-5, with D possibly matching TRBD1 (5 bases). This CDR3 spans 16 amino acids. The V and J ends lost 5 bases and 5 bases respectively, with 19 bases between them. Germline CDR1 is LNHNV and CDR2 is YYDKDF (reference sequence). CDR3: CATSPRGQGVYQPQHF. In nucleotides, the CDR3 is TGTGCCACCAGCCCTCGCGGGCAGGGAGTATATCAGCCCCAGCATTTT.

This chain uses TRBV30 with TRBJ2-2, with TRBD1 identical over 7 bases. The CDR3 is 15 residues long. The V gene's germline CDR1 is GTSNPN and CDR2 SVGIG (reference sequence). J gave up 0 bases and V 6 bases, and 7 bases lay outside the gene matches. Written as DNA, the CDR3 is TGTGCCTGTGACAGGGACCCCGCGAACACCGGGGAGCTGTTTTTT. Translation gives CACDRDPANTGELFF.

This clone turned up a few times. The rearrangement links TRBV9 to TRBJ1-3; D not resolved. V gave up 0 bases and J gave up 3 bases, with 4 bases separating them. CDR1 and CDR2 (germline): SGDLS, YYNGEE. The CDR3 totals 13 residues. DNA of the CDR3: TGTGCCAGCAGCGTAGCTGATGGAAACACCATATATTTT. Residues: CASSVADGNTIYF. The whole variable domain, filled in from reference TRBV9 and TRBJ1-3, reads DSGVTQTPKHLITATGQRVTLRCSPRSGDLSVYWYQQSLDQGLQFLIQYYNGEERAKGNILERFSAQQFPDLHSELNLSSLELGDSALYFCASSVADGNTIYFGEGSWLTVV.

The CDR3 DNA is TGTGCCAGCAGCGCCGGGACAGGCTACGAGCAGTACTTC. This gives the protein CASSAGTGYEQYF. V gene TRBV11-2 combines with J gene TRBJ2-7, with 8 bases lining up with TRBD1. V lost 5 bases to trimming and J lost 3 bases; unmatched junction nucleotides: 3. Germline V gene data show CDR1 as SGHAT and CDR2 as FQNNGV. This CDR3 is built from 13 residues.

The chain carries TRBV25-1 and TRBJ2-2, with D unresolved. CDR3 size: 11 residues. V dropped 5 bases and J dropped 5 bases, with 3 bases sitting between them. Looked up from germline, CDR1 is MGHDK and CDR2 is SYGVNS. The DNA for the CDR3 is TGTGCCAGCAGTAGGACCGGGGAGCTGTTTTTT. Translating gives CASSRTGELFF.

This rearrangement joins TRBV5-1 to TRBJ2-7; weak D call: TRBD1 (6 bases). V was shortened by 0 bases and J by 3 bases, with 7 bases between the two germline ends. Looked up from germline, CDR1 is SGHRS and CDR2 is YFSETQ. The CDR3 spans 13 residues. CDR3 sequence (DNA): TGCGCCAGCAGCTTGGTACAGGGCTACGAGCAGTACTTC. This sequence encodes CASSLVQGYEQYF. Full variable domain (remainder filled in from reference TRBV5-1 and TRBJ2-7): KAGVTQTPRYLIKTRGQQVTLSCSPISGHRSVSWYQQTPGQGLQFLFEYFSETQRNKGNFPGRFSGRQFSNSRSEMNVSTLELGDSALYLCASSLVQGYEQYFGPGTRLTVT.

This chain links TRBV4-1 with TRBJ1-2; D is unclear. This CDR3 spans 15 amino acids. CDR1 and CDR2 from the germline V gene are MGHRA and YSYEKL. The V and J ends lost 1 base and 6 bases respectively, with 15 bases between them. The CDR3 region has the DNA TGCGCCAGCAGCCAAGGGAGGAGGTGGGCGGATGGCTACACCTTC. It codes for CASSQGRRWADGYTF.

Only one count was recorded for this clone. The chain carries TRBV6-6 and TRBJ1-6, with a possible D match to TRBD1 (5 bases). The germline V gene has CDR1 MNHNY and CDR2 SVGAGI (reference sequence). V lost 0 bases and J lost 8, with 14 bases in between. The CDR3 runs to 16 residues. CDR3 protein: CASSYSRTGLDSPLHF. In DNA form, the CDR3 reads TGTGCCAGCAGTTACTCGAGGACGGGACTAGATTCACCCCTCCACTTT.

The rearrangement joins TRBV11-1 to TRBJ2-3, with unresolved D. This CDR3 region has 11 residues. V was trimmed by 6 bases and J by 2 bases, leaving 3 bases between them. The germline CDR1 and CDR2 sequences are SGHAT and FQDESV (reference sequence). The CDR3 sequence is CASRDTDTQYF. The CDR3 DNA reads TGTGCCAGCAGGGACACAGATACGCAGTATTTT.

The rearrangement uses TRBV3-1 (or the pseudogene TRBV3-2) and TRBJ2-2; D might be TRBD2 (5 bases). Per the germline V gene, CDR1 is LGHDT and CDR2 is YNNKEL (reference sequence). The CDR3 spans 15 residues. Trimming took off 0 bases at V and 7 bases at J, with 12 bases between the two ends. CDR3 DNA sequence: TGTGCCAGCAGCCAAGAAGGGCGGAGCGGCGGGGAGCTGTTTTTT. Translated, it gives CASSQEGRSGGELFF.

This clone appeared a few times. This sequence joins TRBV7-2 and TRBJ1-4; D remains unclear. Per germline, CDR1 SGHTA and CDR2 FQGNSA. Trimming took 1 base from V and 5 from J, leaving 8 bases between them. CDR3 length: 14 amino acids. Here the CDR3 reads CASSLGRRNEKLFF. In DNA form, the CDR3 reads TGTGCCAGCAGCTTAGGGAGAAGGAATGAAAAACTGTTTTTT.

The chain recombines TRBV10-3 with TRBJ1-2; weak D call: TRBD1 (5 bases). CDR1 is ENHRY and CDR2 is SYGVKD in the germline V gene. V shed 10 bases and J shed 5 bases, with 17 bases lying between them. CDR3 length equals 13 residues. CDR3 DNA: TGTGCCACCGGGGGGAGTGGGGCGTATGGCTACACCTTC. Translation gives CATGGSGAYGYTF.

The chain employs TRBV2 and TRBJ1-2; the match to TRBD1 covers 7 bases. The length of the CDR3 is 13 residues. Unmatched junction bases numbered 0, after V lost 2 bases and J lost 3 bases. CDR1 is SNHLY and CDR2 is FYNNEI in the germline V gene. Written as DNA, the CDR3 is TGTGCCAGCAGTGAACAGGGGGACTATGGCTACACCTTC. It codes for CASSEQGDYGYTF.